One sample yielded the 29 T cell receptor beta chains listed below, sequenced in a study of cytomegalovirus exposure and HLA in healthy donors. TCRdb keeps only in-frame clones here, not all; method: immunoSEQ multiplex PCR. The sample records around 400,000 clones, 70% to 90% being singletons. The sequencing sample was made of PBMCs. Receptors originate from a woman in her late teens or twenties in good health and CMV-seronegative.

Only one count was recorded for this clone. J is TRBJ1-1 and V is TRBV2; D unresolved. The V gene lost 6 bases and the J gene lost 5 bases, with 25 bases spanning the gap. The CDR3 has 17 residues. CDR1 and CDR2 (germline): SNHLY, FYNNEI. The CDR3 region is CASRISGTLSPGTEAFF. The CDR3 DNA sequence: TGTGCCAGCAGGATCAGCGGAACACTGAGTCCGGGGACTGAAGCTTTCTTT.

The rearrangement uses TRBV6-6 and TRBJ1-2; tentative D call: TRBD1 (5 bases). V was pared by 7 bases and J by 6 bases, with 21 bases between. Germline CDR1 reads MNHNY; CDR2 reads SVGAGI (reference sequence). This CDR3 is 15 amino acids long. In DNA form, the CDR3 reads TGTGCCAGCACTAATCCCGGGGGAGGGAACCATGGCTACACCTTC. Translated: CASTNPGGGNHGYTF.

This chain connects TRBV5-4 to TRBJ2-5; no definite D call. Deletions cut 0 bases from V and 1 base from J, with 7 bases between. Germline V CDR1 and CDR2: SGHNT, YYREEE (reference sequence). The CDR3 sequence is 14 residues long. The CDR3, as DNA: TGTGCCAGCAGCTTGGCGCTGCGCCAAGAGACCCAGTACTTC. Protein sequence: CASSLALRQETQYF.

The genes are TRBV13 and TRBJ1-4; D is undetermined. This CDR3 region has 14 residues. Germline CDR1 PRHDT, CDR2 FYEKMQ (reference sequence). V was shortened by 5 bases and J by 0 bases, with 7 bases between the two germline ends. CDR3 residues: CASSPSATNEKLFF. The CDR3 region has the DNA TGTGCCAGCAGCCCCAGTGCAACTAATGAAAAACTGTTTTTT.

The rearrangement links TRBV4-2 to TRBJ1-2; 9 nucleotides align to TRBD1. The CDR3 is 16 amino acids. V shed 0 bases, J shed 3 bases, and the junction held 5 bases outside the gene matches. CDR1 LGHNA and CDR2 YNFKEQ come from the germline V gene. CDR3 in DNA: TGTGCCAGCAGCCAAGATTCGACAGGGGGGGACTATGGCTACACCTTC. Protein product: CASSQDSTGGDYGYTF.

The V call is TRBV5-1, the J call TRBJ2-2, with 7 bases lining up with TRBD1. Germline CDR1 and CDR2: SGHRS and YFSETQ. The CDR3 covers 17 residues. The V gene end was trimmed by 4 bases and the J gene end by 0 bases; junction bases not matched to a gene: 9. CDR3 DNA sequence: TGCGCCAGCAGCGCTTATCCGGGACAGTCGAACACCGGGGAGCTGTTTTTT. It yields the protein CASSAYPGQSNTGELFF.

The J gene is TRBJ2-2, the V gene TRBV9, with D unresolved. From germline, CDR1 is SGDLS and CDR2 YYNGEE. The CDR3 consists of 13 residues. With 0 bases removed from V and 5 bases from J, the gap between germline ends came to 5 bases. DNA of the CDR3: TGTGCCAGCAGCGTAGTCCGGACCGGGGAGCTGTTTTTT. Translation gives CASSVVRTGELFF.

The chain joins TRBV25-1 to TRBJ1-4; TRBD1 aligns across 8 bases. The CDR3 is made up of 14 amino acids. The trim removed 3 bases at V and 7 bases at J, leaving 4 bases unmatched. Per the germline V gene, CDR1 is MGHDK and CDR2 is SYGVNS. DNA of the CDR3: TGTGCCAGCAGTGAGGACAGGGAGGGTGAAAAACTGTTTTTT. It codes for CASSEDREGEKLFF. The full variable domain, rest sourced from reference TRBV25-1 and TRBJ1-4, is EADIYQTPRYLVIGTGKKITLECSQTMGHDKMYWYQQDPGMELHLIHYSYGVNSTEKGDLSSESTVSRIRTEHFPLTLESARPSHTSQYLCASSEDREGEKLFFGSGTQLSVL.

The sample holds a few counts of this clone. The chain links TRBV27 to TRBJ2-2; D is possibly TRBD2 (5 bases). CDR3 length: 10 residues. From germline, CDR1 is MNHEY and CDR2 SMNVEV (reference sequence). V was pared by 8 bases and J by 11 bases, with 9 bases between. CDR3 loop: CASGGLELFF. As DNA, the CDR3 is TGTGCCAGCGGCGGACTTGAGCTGTTTTTT.

The V and J genes are TRBV7-7 and TRBJ2-1; 10 bases fit TRBD2. Germline CDR1 is SSHAT and CDR2 is FNYEAQ (reference sequence). The V segment lost 5 bases and the J segment 2 bases; nucleotides outside the gene matches: 3. This CDR3 contains 15 residues. The CDR3 loop reads CASSLSGGAYNEQFF. The CDR3, as DNA: TGTGCCAGCAGCCTGAGCGGGGGGGCCTACAATGAGCAGTTCTTC.

The V call is TRBV5-4, the J call TRBJ2-1; 10 bases are a match to TRBD2. V gave up 1 base and J gave up 4 bases; unmatched junction bases: 8. CDR1 and CDR2 from the germline V gene are SGHNT and YYREEE (reference sequence). The CDR3 loop spans 17 amino acids. The CDR3 spells CASSLLKRTSGYNEQFF. As DNA, the CDR3 is TGTGCCAGCAGCTTGTTAAAGAGGACTAGCGGTTACAATGAGCAGTTCTTC.

The table lists this clone with a count of one. The V and J genes are TRBV7-2 and TRBJ2-7; 7 positions match TRBD2. The germline V gene encodes CDR1 SGHTA and CDR2 FQGNSA. The CDR3 is made up of 13 amino acids. The junction had 5 bases not matched to a gene; V was cut back by 5 bases and J by 4 bases. The CDR3 loop is CASSTGTTYEQYF. The CDR3 region has the DNA TGTGCCAGCAGCACCGGGACTACTTACGAGCAGTACTTC.

The DNA of the CDR3 is TGTGCCAGCAGCTTAGGGCTCGGGAACTACAATGAGCAGTTCTTC. This sequence encodes CASSLGLGNYNEQFF. The chain employs TRBV7-9 and TRBJ2-1; D perhaps matches TRBD2 (5 bases). This CDR3 is 15 amino acids long. Trimming took 1 base from V and 3 from J, leaving 10 bases between them. Germline V CDR1 and CDR2: SEHNR, FQNEAQ (reference sequence).

The sample holds a few counts of this clone. V and J are TRBV6-5 and TRBJ1-2, with 11 bases fitting TRBD1. Germline V gives CDR1 MNHEY, CDR2 SVGAGI. The CDR3 extends over 14 amino acids. Unmatched junction bases numbered 7, after V lost 6 bases and J lost 7 bases. The CDR3 bases are TGTGCCAGCAGAATGGACAGGGGGCAAGGTGGCTACACCTTC. This gives the protein CASRMDRGQGGYTF.

The CDR3 DNA reads TGCGCCAGCAGCGGCCGGGTCTCCTACGAGCAGTACTTC. Its protein is CASSGRVSYEQYF. This chain joins TRBV4-1 and TRBJ2-7; D unresolved. This CDR3 region has 13 residues. Trimming pared 5 bases from V and 0 bases from J, leaving 8 bases between. The germline CDR1 and CDR2 sequences are MGHRA and YSYEKL.

This chain connects TRBV30 to TRBJ2-5; D gene uncertain. The J call may be faulty, since TRBJ2-7 better matches the DNA end. Germline V gene sequence: CDR1 GTSNPN, CDR2 SVGIG (reference sequence). There are 13 residues in the CDR3. DNA for the CDR3: TGTGCCTGGAGTGCCCAAGCCTCCTACGAGCAGTACTTC. This encodes CAWSAQASYEQYF.

The gene calls are TRBV11-2 and TRBJ2-2, with a possible D match to TRBD1 (5 bases). The DNA matches TRBJ1-3 better at its end, which makes the J call doubtful. Germline loops: CDR1 SGHAT, CDR2 FQNNGV. CDR3 size: 16 residues. CDR3 loop: CASSQTRTTSGNTIYF. CDR3 DNA sequence: TGTGCCAGCAGCCAGACCAGGACAACCTCTGGAAACACCATATATTTT.

The chain has TRBV7-8 and TRBJ2-1; TRBD2 might be the D (5 bases). The CDR3 extends over 16 amino acids. Germline V CDR1 and CDR2: SGHVS, FQNEAQ. V was clipped by 5 bases and J by 0 bases, with 14 bases between them. The CDR3 protein is CASSPRRVSSYNEQFF. The CDR3 DNA follows: TGTGCCAGCAGCCCCCGGCGGGTAAGCTCCTACAATGAGCAGTTCTTC.

The V call is TRBV7-9, the J call TRBJ1-2, with D possibly being TRBD1 (5 bases). This CDR3 has 13 residues. Trimming shortened V by 3 bases and J by 6 bases, and 11 bases separated the two germline ends. Germline V CDR1 and CDR2: SEHNR, FQNEAQ (reference sequence). CDR3 protein: CASSLTAGHGYTF. For the CDR3, the DNA is TGTGCCAGCAGCTTGACGGCAGGGCATGGCTACACCTTC.

The chain carries TRBV19 and TRBJ2-3; TRBD2 aligns across 14 bases. Germline CDR1 reads LNHDA; CDR2 reads SQIVND (reference sequence). V dropped 6 bases and J dropped 6; count of bases not matched to a gene: 5. The CDR3 runs 15 residues. CDR3 in amino acids: CASRGLAGEGDTQYF. The CDR3, as DNA: TGTGCCAGTAGGGGACTAGCGGGAGAGGGGGATACGCAGTATTTT.

The CDR3 spells CAWSNGDYGYTF. The CDR3 coding sequence is TGTGCCTGGAGTAACGGGGATTATGGCTACACCTTC. The chain links TRBV30 to TRBJ1-2; no firm D call. V dropped 2 bases and J dropped 5 bases, with 9 bases sitting between them. This CDR3 has 12 amino acids. Germline V CDR1 and CDR2: GTSNPN, SVGIG (reference sequence).

The V call is TRBV28, the J call TRBJ1-6; no clear D. V shed 2 bases and J shed 11 bases, with 10 bases lying between them. CDR3 length equals 13 residues. Germline values: CDR1 MDHEN, CDR2 SYDVKM. The CDR3 nucleotides read TGTGCCAGCAGTTTACAAGAGCTCCCACCCCTCCACTTT. Protein: CASSLQELPPLHF.

The J gene is TRBJ2-1, the V gene TRBV27; 7 positions match TRBD2. J lost 4 bases, V lost 7 bases, and 16 bases had no gene match. Germline-derived CDR1 and CDR2 are MNHEY and SMNVEV (reference sequence). The length of the CDR3 is 17 residues. In nucleotides, the CDR3 is TGTGCCAGCACCCCACCGGGGGGTCCGGGGTATTACAATGAGCAGTTCTTC. Protein product: CASTPPGGPGYYNEQFF.

This clone has just a few counts. The V call is TRBV30, the J call TRBJ1-1; possibly TRBD1 for D (6 bases). Germline CDR1 is GTSNPN and CDR2 is SVGIG (reference sequence). This CDR3 contains 12 residues. V was pared by 4 bases and J by 4 bases, with 10 bases between. This chain's CDR3 is CAWNRAGTEAFF. DNA of the CDR3: TGTGCCTGGAACAGGGCAGGCACTGAAGCTTTCTTT.

The rearrangement links TRBV14 to TRBJ1-1; 7 bases line up with TRBD1. This CDR3 comprises 18 residues. The germline gives CDR1 SGHDN, CDR2 FVKESK. V trimming: 1 base; J trimming: 0 bases; junction bases outside the gene matches: 11. CDR3 residues: CASSQGVGTAFMNTEAFF. As DNA, the CDR3 is TGTGCCAGCAGCCAAGGAGTTGGGACAGCCTTCATGAACACTGAAGCTTTCTTT.

The chain joins TRBV10-1 to TRBJ1-1, with a tentative D call TRBD1 (5 bases). V was pared by 4 bases and J by 1 base, with 7 bases between. Germline V CDR1 and CDR2: WNHNN, SYGVQD (reference sequence). The CDR3 is 13 amino acids. CDR3 DNA sequence: TGCGCCAGCAGTGTAGGGGCGAACACTGAAGCTTTCTTT. As protein: CASSVGANTEAFF.

The chain carries TRBV2 and TRBJ2-7; no clear D. Germline CDR1 SNHLY, CDR2 FYNNEI. The CDR3 loop spans 12 amino acids. Trimming stripped 3 bases from V and 6 bases from J, with 9 bases between. The CDR3 reads CASSEWASEQYF. CDR3 bases: TGTGCCAGCAGTGAGTGGGCCTCCGAGCAGTACTTC.

The V gene is TRBV6-5, the J gene TRBJ2-2; TRBD2 agrees at 7 bases. The length of the CDR3 is 16 residues. CDR1 and CDR2 from the germline V gene are MNHEY and SVGAGI. V dropped 0 bases and J dropped 6; count of bases not matched to a gene: 7. CDR3 DNA sequence: TGTGCCAGCAGTTACTCGTCCAGCGGGATTGCCGGGGAGCTGTTTTTT. Encoded protein: CASSYSSSGIAGELFF.

As to this clone: Other DNA sequences of this sample code for an identical CDR3. The chain carries TRBV28 and TRBJ2-7; D not resolved. V was trimmed by 6 bases and J by 3 bases, leaving 9 bases between them. Germline assignment: CDR1 MDHEN and CDR2 SYDVKM. The CDR3 covers 12 residues. CDR3 amino acids: CASSSNSYEQYF. The CDR3 coding sequence is TGTGCCAGCAGCTCCAACAGCTACGAGCAGTACTTC.